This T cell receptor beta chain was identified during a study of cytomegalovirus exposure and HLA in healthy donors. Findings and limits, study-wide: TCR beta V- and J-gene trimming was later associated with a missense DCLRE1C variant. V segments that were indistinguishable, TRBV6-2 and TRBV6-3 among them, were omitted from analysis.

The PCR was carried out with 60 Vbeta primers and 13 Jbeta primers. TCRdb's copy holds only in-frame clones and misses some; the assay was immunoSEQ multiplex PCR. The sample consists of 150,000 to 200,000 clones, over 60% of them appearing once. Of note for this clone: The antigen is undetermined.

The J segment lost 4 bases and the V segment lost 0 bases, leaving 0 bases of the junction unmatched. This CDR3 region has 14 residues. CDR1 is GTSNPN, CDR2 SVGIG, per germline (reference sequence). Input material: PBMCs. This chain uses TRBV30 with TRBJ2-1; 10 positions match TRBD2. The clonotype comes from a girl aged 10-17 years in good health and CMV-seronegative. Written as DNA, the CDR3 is TGTGCCTGGAGTGTACTAGCGGGATACAATGAGCAGTTCTTC. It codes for CAWSVLAGYNEQFF. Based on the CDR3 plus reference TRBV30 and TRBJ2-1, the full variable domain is SQTIHQWPATLVQPVGSPLSLECTVEGTSNPNLYWYRQAAGRGLQLLFYSVGIGQISSEVPQNLSASRPQDRQFILSSKKLLLSDSGFYLCAWSVLAGYNEQFFGPGTRLTVL.